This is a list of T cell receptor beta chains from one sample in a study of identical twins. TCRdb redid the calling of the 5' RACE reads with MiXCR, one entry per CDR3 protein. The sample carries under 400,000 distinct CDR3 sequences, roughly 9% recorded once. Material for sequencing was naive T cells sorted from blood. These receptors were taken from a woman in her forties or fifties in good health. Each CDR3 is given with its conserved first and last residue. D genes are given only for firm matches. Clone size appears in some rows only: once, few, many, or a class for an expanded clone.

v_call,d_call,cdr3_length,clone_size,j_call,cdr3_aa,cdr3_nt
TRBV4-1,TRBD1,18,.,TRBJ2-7,CASSQEASGTGVYYEQYF,TGCGCCAGCAGCCAAGAGGCTTCCGGGACAGGGGTATACTACGAGCAGTACTTC
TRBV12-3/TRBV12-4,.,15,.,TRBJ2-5,CASSLLGGGGGTQYF,TGTGCCAGCAGCCTCCTTGGAGGGGGAGGGGGGACCCAGTACTTC
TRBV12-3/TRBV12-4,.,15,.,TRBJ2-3,CASSPAGLSTDTQYF,TGTGCCAGCAGCCCAGCGGGCCTTAGCACAGATACGCAGTATTTT
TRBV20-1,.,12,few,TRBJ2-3,CSARIAGDTQYF,TGCAGTGCTAGGATCGCGGGGGATACGCAGTATTTT
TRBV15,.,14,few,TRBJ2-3,CATSGRFSTDTQYF,TGTGCCACCAGCGGTAGATTTAGCACAGATACGCAGTATTTT
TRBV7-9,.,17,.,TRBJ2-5,CASSRYGLTVVRETQYF,TGTGCCAGCAGCAGATATGGGCTGACGGTAGTGAGGGAGACCCAGTACTTC
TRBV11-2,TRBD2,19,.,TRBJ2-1,CASSTYRQTSGSSYNEQFF,TGTGCCAGCAGCACCTACCGGCAGACTAGCGGGAGCTCCTACAATGAGCAGTTCTTC
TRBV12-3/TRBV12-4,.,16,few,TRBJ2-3,CASSLAQGGITDTQYF,TGTGCCAGCAGTTTAGCGCAGGGCGGGATAACCGATACGCAGTATTTT
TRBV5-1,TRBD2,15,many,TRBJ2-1,CASSFASGRGDEQFF,TGCGCCAGCAGCTTTGCTAGCGGGAGGGGTGATGAGCAGTTCTTC
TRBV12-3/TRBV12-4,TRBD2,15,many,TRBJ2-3,CASTASGRLTDTQYF,TGTGCCAGCACTGCTAGCGGGAGATTAACAGATACGCAGTATTTT
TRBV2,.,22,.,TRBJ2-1,CASSPSHTLGGRLSETYNEQFF,TGTGCCAGCAGTCCCTCTCACACATTGGGGGGACGCCTCTCGGAGACCTACAATGAGCAGTTCTTC
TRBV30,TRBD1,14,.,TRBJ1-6,CAWSVRDRGSPLHF,TGTGCCTGGAGTGTCCGGGACAGAGGGTCACCCCTCCACTTT
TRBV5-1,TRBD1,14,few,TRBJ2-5,CASKRDSLQETQYF,TGCGCCAGCAAACGGGACAGCCTTCAAGAGACCCAGTACTTC
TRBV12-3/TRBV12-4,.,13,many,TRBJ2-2,CASSGSNTGELFF,TGTGCCAGCAGCGGGAGTAACACCGGGGAGCTGTTTTTT
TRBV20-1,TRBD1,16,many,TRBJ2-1,CSAREAGTGSYNEQFF,TGCAGTGCTAGGGAGGCCGGGACAGGATCCTACAATGAGCAGTTCTTC
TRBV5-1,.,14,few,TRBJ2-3,CASSLRTLTDTQYF,TGCGCCAGCAGCTTGAGGACCCTCACAGATACGCAGTATTTT
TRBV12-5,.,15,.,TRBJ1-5,CASGLADLQNQPQHF,TGTGCTAGTGGTTTGGCGGACCTACAGAATCAGCCCCAGCATTTT
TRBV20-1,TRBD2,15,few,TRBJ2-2,CSASLAGGPTGELFF,TGCAGTGCTAGCTTAGCGGGAGGGCCCACCGGGGAGCTGTTTTTT
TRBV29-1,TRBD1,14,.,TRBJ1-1,CSAGRDRTDTEAFF,TGCAGCGCTGGGAGGGACAGGACGGACACTGAAGCTTTCTTT
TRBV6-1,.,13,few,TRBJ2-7,CASSELAFYEQYF,TGTGCCAGCAGTGAATTGGCCTTTTACGAGCAGTACTTC
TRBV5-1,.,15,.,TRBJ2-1,CASSLLSGGINEQFF,TGCGCCAGCAGCTTGCTTTCAGGCGGGATCAATGAGCAGTTCTTC
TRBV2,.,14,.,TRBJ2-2,CASSARVHAGELFF,TGTGCCAGCAGTGCTAGGGTTCATGCCGGGGAGCTGTTTTTT
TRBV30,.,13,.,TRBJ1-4,CAWSADVNEKLFF,TGTGCCTGGAGTGCAGACGTTAATGAAAAACTGTTTTTT
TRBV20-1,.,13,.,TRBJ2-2,CSARGPDTGELFF,TGCAGTGCTAGAGGCCCGGACACCGGGGAGCTGTTTTTT
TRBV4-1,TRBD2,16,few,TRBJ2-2,CASSPLAGVDTGELFF,TGCGCCAGCAGCCCACTAGCGGGAGTGGACACCGGGGAGCTGTTTTTT
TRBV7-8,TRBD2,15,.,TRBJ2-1,CASSLGAGVYNEQFF,TGTGCCAGCAGCTTAGGAGCGGGAGTCTACAATGAGCAGTTCTTC
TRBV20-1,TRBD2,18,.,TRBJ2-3,CSARPSSGRTASTDTQYF,TGCAGTGCTAGGCCGTCTAGCGGGAGGACCGCTAGCACAGATACGCAGTATTTT
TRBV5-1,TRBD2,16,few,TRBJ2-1,CASSWGGTSGHNEQFF,TGCGCCAGCAGCTGGGGGGGCACTAGCGGCCACAATGAGCAGTTCTTC
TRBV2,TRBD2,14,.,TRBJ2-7,CASIDGTSSYEQYF,TGTGCCAGCATTGACGGGACTAGCTCTTACGAGCAGTACTTC
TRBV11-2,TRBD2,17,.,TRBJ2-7,CASSLGTLAGGSYEQYF,TGTGCCAGCAGCTTAGGAACCCTAGCGGGAGGCTCCTACGAGCAGTACTTC
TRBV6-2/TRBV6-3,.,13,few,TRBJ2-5,CASSTAYGETQYF,TGTGCCAGCAGCACGGCCTATGGGGAGACCCAGTACTTC
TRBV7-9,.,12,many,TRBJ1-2,CASSLDSFGYTF,TGTGCCAGCAGCCTTGACAGTTTCGGCTACACCTTC
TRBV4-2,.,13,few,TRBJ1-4,CASSQDLTEKLFF,TGTGCCAGCAGCCAAGATTTGACGGAAAAACTGTTTTTT
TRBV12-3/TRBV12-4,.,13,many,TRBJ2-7,CASSLIRGYEQYF,TGTGCCAGCAGTTTAATACGAGGGTACGAGCAGTACTTC
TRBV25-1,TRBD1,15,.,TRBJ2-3,CASSELTGITDTQYF,TGTGCCAGCAGTGAATTGACAGGGATTACAGATACGCAGTATTTT
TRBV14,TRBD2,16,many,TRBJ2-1,CASSQEGLAGVPEQFF,TGTGCCAGCAGCCAAGAAGGACTAGCGGGAGTCCCTGAGCAGTTCTTC
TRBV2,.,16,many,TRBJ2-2,CASSVGRTPNTGELLF,TGTGCCAGCAGTGTAGGACGGACCCCGAACACCGGGGAGCTGCTTTTT
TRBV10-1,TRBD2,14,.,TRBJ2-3,CASSDGGRTDTQYF,TGCGCCAGCAGTGATGGCGGGAGAACAGATACGCAGTATTTT
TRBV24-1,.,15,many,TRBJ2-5,CATSDPRPGEETQYF,TGTGCCACCAGTGATCCCCGCCCAGGAGAAGAGACCCAGTACTTC
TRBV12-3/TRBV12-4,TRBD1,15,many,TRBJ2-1,CASTSGQQAVNEQFF,TGTGCCAGCACTTCGGGACAGCAAGCCGTTAATGAGCAGTTCTTC
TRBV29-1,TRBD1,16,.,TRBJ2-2,CSVGQLGTGGPGELFF,TGCAGCGTTGGACAATTGGGGACAGGAGGGCCCGGGGAGCTGTTTTTT
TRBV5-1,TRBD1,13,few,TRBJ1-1,CASSLGTGLEAFF,TGCGCCAGCAGCCTCGGGACAGGACTTGAAGCTTTCTTT
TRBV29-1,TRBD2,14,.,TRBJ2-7,CSVLPRGGESEQYF,TGCAGCGTTCTACCCCGGGGAGGGGAGAGCGAGCAGTACTTC
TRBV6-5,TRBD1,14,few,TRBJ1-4,CASSTGTGGEKLFF,TGTGCCAGCAGTACCGGGACAGGGGGTGAAAAACTGTTTTTT
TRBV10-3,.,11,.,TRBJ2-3,CATHGADTQYF,TGTGCCACCCATGGGGCGGATACGCAGTATTTT
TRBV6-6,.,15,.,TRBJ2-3,CASSPYPIESDTQYF,TGTGCCAGCAGTCCCTACCCGATAGAGTCAGATACGCAGTATTTT
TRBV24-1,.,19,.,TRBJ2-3,CATSDFGPGDKGRRDTQYF,TGTGCCACCAGTGATTTTGGGCCTGGGGACAAGGGCAGGAGAGATACGCAGTATTTT
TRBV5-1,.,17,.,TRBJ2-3,CASRKDGRGGITDTQYF,TGCGCCAGCCGCAAGGACGGACGCGGCGGAATCACAGATACGCAGTATTTT
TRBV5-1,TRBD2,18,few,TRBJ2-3,CASSSRISGGRGTDTQYF,TGCGCCAGCAGCTCCCGTATAAGTGGCGGGAGGGGCACAGATACGCAGTATTTT
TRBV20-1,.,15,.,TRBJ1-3,CSARGETLPGNTIYF,TGCAGTGCTAGAGGGGAGACTCTTCCCGGAAACACCATATATTTT
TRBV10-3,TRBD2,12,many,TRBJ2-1,CATGTSGNEQFF,TGTGCCACCGGGACTAGCGGGAATGAGCAGTTCTTC
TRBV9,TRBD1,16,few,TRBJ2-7,CASSGGVGQGLYEQYF,TGTGCCAGCAGCGGAGGGGTAGGACAGGGTCTATACGAGCAGTACTTC
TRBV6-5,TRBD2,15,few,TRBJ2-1,CASSPTGTSINEQFF,TGTGCCAGCAGTCCGACCGGGACTAGCATCAATGAGCAGTTCTTC
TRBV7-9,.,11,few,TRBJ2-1,CASGSHLEQFF,TGTGCCAGCGGCAGTCACCTTGAGCAGTTCTTC
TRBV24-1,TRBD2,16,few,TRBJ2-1,CATSAIAGGGRNEQFF,TGTGCCACCAGCGCTATAGCGGGAGGAGGACGCAATGAGCAGTTCTTC